These T cell receptor beta chains were read from a single sample in a study of T cells in Graves' hyperthyroidism and ophthalmopathy. One entry per CDR3 protein results from TCRdb running MiXCR on the multiplex PCR reads. Of about 600,000 distinct CDR3 sequences listed, more than 13% are singletons. Source material: blood. These receptors were taken from a woman aged 18 to 35 with Graves' ophthalmopathy. CDR3s include the opening cysteine and the closing phenylalanine or tryptophan. Fields, in order: V gene, clone size, D gene, J gene, CDR3 protein, CDR3 DNA. D genes are given only for firm matches. Expanded clones get a size class; other rows say once, few or many, or leave the size out.

v_call: TRBV19; clone_size: many; d_call: NA; j_call: TRBJ2-1; cdr3_aa: CASSPKWDVLNEQFF; cdr3_nt: TGTGCCAGTAGTCCCAAATGGGACGTACTCAATGAGCAGTTCTTC
v_call: TRBV24-1; clone_size: many; d_call: NA; j_call: TRBJ1-1; cdr3_aa: CATSRGQFTEAFF; cdr3_nt: TGTGCCACCAGTCGCGGACAGTTCACTGAAGCTTTCTTT
v_call: TRBV12-3/TRBV12-4; clone_size: many; d_call: NA; j_call: TRBJ2-1; cdr3_aa: CASRPFSRYEQFF; cdr3_nt: TGTGCCAGCAGACCATTCTCTAGGTACGAGCAGTTCTTC
v_call: TRBV19; clone_size: NA; d_call: NA; j_call: TRBJ1-2; cdr3_aa: CASSIAFGYTF; cdr3_nt: TGTGCCAGTAGTATAGCTTTTGGCTACACCTTC
v_call: TRBV6-2/TRBV6-3; clone_size: NA; d_call: NA; j_call: TRBJ2-1; cdr3_aa: CASSYPWIHEQFF; cdr3_nt: TGTGCCAGCAGTTACCCCTGGATCCATGAGCAGTTCTTC
v_call: TRBV28; clone_size: many; d_call: NA; j_call: TRBJ1-2; cdr3_aa: CASSLEAPGGYTF; cdr3_nt: TGTGCCAGCAGTTTGGAGGCGCCTGGCGGCTACACCTTC
v_call: TRBV7-3; clone_size: many; d_call: NA; j_call: TRBJ2-3; cdr3_aa: CASSLMDSTDTQYF; cdr3_nt: TGTGCCAGCAGCCTAATGGACAGCACAGATACGCAGTATTTT
v_call: TRBV28; clone_size: many; d_call: TRBD1; j_call: TRBJ2-7; cdr3_aa: CATRTGGYEQYF; cdr3_nt: TGTGCCACCCGGACAGGGGGCTACGAGCAGTACTTC
v_call: TRBV7-9; clone_size: few; d_call: TRBD2; j_call: TRBJ2-2; cdr3_aa: CASSWGGRTGELFF; cdr3_nt: TGTGCCAGCAGCTGGGGGGGGAGAACCGGGGAGCTGTTTTTT
v_call: TRBV24-1; clone_size: many; d_call: TRBD2; j_call: TRBJ2-1; cdr3_aa: CATSEEPGRGSYNEQFF; cdr3_nt: TGTGCCACCAGTGAGGAACCGGGGAGGGGCTCCTACAATGAGCAGTTCTTC
v_call: TRBV7-9; clone_size: many; d_call: NA; j_call: TRBJ1-1; cdr3_aa: CASSLVGGSNTEAFF; cdr3_nt: TGTGCCAGCAGCTTAGTAGGCGGATCGAACACTGAAGCTTTCTTT
v_call: TRBV7-6; clone_size: NA; d_call: TRBD2; j_call: TRBJ2-2; cdr3_aa: CASSYWTSGSGELFF; cdr3_nt: TGTGCCAGCAGCTATTGGACTAGCGGGAGCGGGGAGCTGTTTTTT
v_call: TRBV6-5; clone_size: NA; d_call: NA; j_call: TRBJ1-6; cdr3_aa: CASSYQNSPLHF; cdr3_nt: TGTGCCAGCAGTTACCAGAATTCACCCCTCCACTTT
v_call: TRBV2; clone_size: few; d_call: TRBD1; j_call: TRBJ1-2; cdr3_aa: CASSGTGEFLYGYTF; cdr3_nt: TGTGCCAGCAGTGGAACAGGGGAGTTCCTCTATGGCTACACCTTC
v_call: TRBV9; clone_size: NA; d_call: NA; j_call: TRBJ2-7; cdr3_aa: CASSVDQEPNEQYF; cdr3_nt: TGTGCCAGCAGCGTAGACCAGGAACCCAACGAGCAGTACTTC
v_call: TRBV6-2/TRBV6-3; clone_size: many; d_call: NA; j_call: TRBJ1-6; cdr3_aa: CASSYVGTTYSPLHF; cdr3_nt: TGTGCCAGCAGTTACGTCGGCACCACGTATTCACCCCTCCACTTT
v_call: TRBV19; clone_size: few; d_call: NA; j_call: TRBJ1-2; cdr3_aa: CASSIGGLNYGYTF; cdr3_nt: TGTGCCAGTAGTATCGGGGGACTGAACTATGGCTACACCTTC
v_call: TRBV7-2; clone_size: few; d_call: TRBD2; j_call: TRBJ2-7; cdr3_aa: CASTPGLGFYEQYF; cdr3_nt: TGTGCCAGCACCCCGGGACTAGGTTTCTACGAGCAGTACTTC
v_call: TRBV19; clone_size: many; d_call: TRBD2; j_call: TRBJ2-4; cdr3_aa: CASSMGGSRVGNIQYF; cdr3_nt: TGTGCCAGTAGTATGGGGGGGTCTAGGGTAGGAAACATTCAGTACTTC
v_call: TRBV20-1; clone_size: many; d_call: NA; j_call: TRBJ1-2; cdr3_aa: CSANPTQTNYGYTF; cdr3_nt: TGCAGTGCGAACCCCACCCAAACTAACTATGGCTACACCTTC
v_call: TRBV5-1; clone_size: NA; d_call: TRBD2; j_call: TRBJ2-7; cdr3_aa: CASSPSGLAGPLEQYF; cdr3_nt: TGCGCCAGCAGCCCCTCTGGACTAGCGGGCCCGCTGGAGCAGTACTTC
v_call: TRBV7-3; clone_size: many; d_call: TRBD1; j_call: TRBJ1-1; cdr3_aa: CASSLTTGSVAFF; cdr3_nt: TGTGCCAGCAGCTTAACGACAGGGTCTGTAGCTTTCTTT
v_call: TRBV2; clone_size: many; d_call: NA; j_call: TRBJ2-7; cdr3_aa: CASSAGASGEQYF; cdr3_nt: TGTGCCAGCAGTGCGGGGGCCTCTGGGGAGCAGTACTTC
v_call: TRBV5-1; clone_size: many; d_call: TRBD2; j_call: TRBJ2-7; cdr3_aa: CASSPAGVQTGEQYF; cdr3_nt: TGCGCCAGCAGCCCAGCGGGAGTTCAAACGGGGGAGCAGTACTTC
v_call: TRBV30; clone_size: many; d_call: NA; j_call: TRBJ1-3; cdr3_aa: CAWTPDVGNTIYF; cdr3_nt: TGTGCCTGGACCCCGGATGTCGGAAACACCATATATTTT
v_call: TRBV14; clone_size: many; d_call: NA; j_call: TRBJ1-1; cdr3_aa: CASSFSWANTEAFF; cdr3_nt: TGTGCCAGCAGCTTTAGCTGGGCGAACACTGAAGCTTTCTTT
v_call: TRBV25-1; clone_size: NA; d_call: NA; j_call: TRBJ1-3; cdr3_aa: CATKGPGNTIYF; cdr3_nt: TGTGCCACCAAGGGTCCTGGAAACACCATATATTTT
v_call: TRBV19; clone_size: many; d_call: NA; j_call: TRBJ1-1; cdr3_aa: CASSIGVPRSNTEAFF; cdr3_nt: TGTGCCAGTAGTATAGGGGTACCCCGTTCGAACACTGAAGCTTTCTTT
v_call: TRBV19; clone_size: few; d_call: NA; j_call: TRBJ2-7; cdr3_aa: CASRPSDISYEQYF; cdr3_nt: TGTGCCAGTAGACCCTCGGACATCTCCTACGAGCAGTACTTC
v_call: TRBV11-3; clone_size: many; d_call: TRBD1; j_call: TRBJ1-1; cdr3_aa: CASSTEGAYTEAFF; cdr3_nt: TGTGCCAGCAGCACCGAGGGGGCTTACACTGAAGCTTTCTTT
v_call: TRBV29-1; clone_size: many; d_call: NA; j_call: TRBJ1-1; cdr3_aa: CSVETMGDAEAFF; cdr3_nt: TGCAGCGTTGAAACAATGGGCGACGCTGAAGCTTTCTTT
v_call: TRBV6-1; clone_size: NA; d_call: NA; j_call: TRBJ1-1; cdr3_aa: CASSSGDSFEAFF; cdr3_nt: TGTGCCAGCAGTTCGGGAGACAGTTTTGAAGCTTTCTTT
v_call: TRBV30; clone_size: many; d_call: NA; j_call: TRBJ2-7; cdr3_aa: CACRDFYEQYF; cdr3_nt: TGTGCCTGTCGGGACTTCTACGAGCAGTACTTC